The following is a T cell receptor (beta chain) sequence with its context. What it binds is unknown. The CDR3 is made up of 15 amino acids. Germline V gene data show CDR1 as MNHNS and CDR2 as SASEGT. After removal of 2 bases from V and 2 bases from J, the junction contained 2 bases not matched to a gene. The source of the sample is a study of cytomegalovirus exposure and HLA in healthy donors. Study outcomes and limitations: Exclusion as indistinguishable affected some V segments, including TRBV6-2 and TRBV6-3. Listed as cytomegalovirus-associated were 164 TCR beta chains.

The PCR employed 60 Vbeta primers together with 13 Jbeta primers. Profiling relied on immunoSEQ multiplex PCR, and the TCRdb table lists in-frame clones only, not all of them. The profile shows around 100,000 clones, around 65% of them singletons. The TCR originated in a woman aged 45-65 years in good health and CMV-seronegative. Sequenced material: PBMCs. V usage is TRBV6-1 and J usage is TRBJ2-1, with 8 bases fitting TRBD1. CDR3 protein: CASSEFRGPYNEQFF. The CDR3, as DNA: TGTGCCAGCAGTGAATTCAGGGGGCCCTACAATGAGCAGTTCTTC.